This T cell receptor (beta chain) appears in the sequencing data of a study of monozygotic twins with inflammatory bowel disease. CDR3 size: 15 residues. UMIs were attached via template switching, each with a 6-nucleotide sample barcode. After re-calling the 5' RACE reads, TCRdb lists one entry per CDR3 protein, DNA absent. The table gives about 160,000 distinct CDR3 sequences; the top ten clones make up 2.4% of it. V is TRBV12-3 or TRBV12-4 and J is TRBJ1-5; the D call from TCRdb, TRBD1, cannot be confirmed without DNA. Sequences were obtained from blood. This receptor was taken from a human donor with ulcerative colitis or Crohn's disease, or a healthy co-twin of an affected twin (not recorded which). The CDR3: CASSQDGIINQPQHF.